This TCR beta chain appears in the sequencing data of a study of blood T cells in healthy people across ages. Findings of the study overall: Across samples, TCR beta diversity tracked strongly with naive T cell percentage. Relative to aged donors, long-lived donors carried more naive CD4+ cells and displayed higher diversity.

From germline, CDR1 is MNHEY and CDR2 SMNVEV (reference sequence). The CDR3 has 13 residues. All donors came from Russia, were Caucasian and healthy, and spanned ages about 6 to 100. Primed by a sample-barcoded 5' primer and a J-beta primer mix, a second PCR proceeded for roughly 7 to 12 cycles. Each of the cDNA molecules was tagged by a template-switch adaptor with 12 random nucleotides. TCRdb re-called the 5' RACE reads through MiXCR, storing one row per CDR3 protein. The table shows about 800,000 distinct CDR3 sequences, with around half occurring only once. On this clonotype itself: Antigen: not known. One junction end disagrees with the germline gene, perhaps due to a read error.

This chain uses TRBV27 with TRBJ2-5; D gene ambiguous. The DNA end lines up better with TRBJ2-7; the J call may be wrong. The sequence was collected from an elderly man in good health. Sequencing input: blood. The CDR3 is CTSSLFRDYEQYF. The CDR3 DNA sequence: TGTACCAGCAGTTTATTTAGGGACTACGAGCAGTACTTC.